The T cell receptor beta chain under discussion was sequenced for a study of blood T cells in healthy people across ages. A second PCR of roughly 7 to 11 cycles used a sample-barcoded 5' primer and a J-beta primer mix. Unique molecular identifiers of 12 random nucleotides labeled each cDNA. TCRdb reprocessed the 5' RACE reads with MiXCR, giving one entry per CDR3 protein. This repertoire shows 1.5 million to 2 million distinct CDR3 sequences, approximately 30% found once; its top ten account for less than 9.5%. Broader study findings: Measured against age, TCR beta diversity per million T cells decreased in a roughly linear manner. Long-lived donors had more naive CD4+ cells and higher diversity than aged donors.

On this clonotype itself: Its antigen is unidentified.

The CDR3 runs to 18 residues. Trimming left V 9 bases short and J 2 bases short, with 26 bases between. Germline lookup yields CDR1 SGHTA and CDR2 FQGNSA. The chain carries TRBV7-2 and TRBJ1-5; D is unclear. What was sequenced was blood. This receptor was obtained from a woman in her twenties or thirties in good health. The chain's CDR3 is CASAPTQLGWAGNQPQHF. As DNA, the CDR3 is TGTGCCAGTGCACCGACCCAACTGGGTTGGGCCGGCAATCAGCCCCAGCATTTT.